This T cell receptor (beta chain) was observed in a study of cytomegalovirus exposure and HLA in healthy donors. Overall study findings and caveats: CMV serostatus was the only recorded immune exposure for donors. Sequences of the TCR beta chain were said to predict the HLA-A and HLA-B alleles of most subjects accurately.

The PCR contained 60 Vbeta and 13 Jbeta primers. TCRdb's copy holds only in-frame clones and misses some; the assay was immunoSEQ multiplex PCR. Among about 120,000 clones listed, 81% were seen once. To note about this clone: What it recognizes is unknown.

The TCR was taken from a woman aged 40 to 50 in good health and CMV-seronegative. Sequences were obtained from PBMCs.

Written as DNA, the CDR3 is TGTGCCATCAGTGGGAGGGCGGGGGGGGACTACAATGAGCAGTTCTTC. Encoded protein: CAISGRAGGDYNEQFF. The chain recombines TRBV10-3 with TRBJ2-1; TRBD2 aligns across 9 bases. This CDR3 is 16 amino acids long. After removal of 4 bases from V and 3 bases from J, the junction contained 7 bases not matched to a gene. The germline CDR1 and CDR2 sequences are ENHRY and SYGVKD.